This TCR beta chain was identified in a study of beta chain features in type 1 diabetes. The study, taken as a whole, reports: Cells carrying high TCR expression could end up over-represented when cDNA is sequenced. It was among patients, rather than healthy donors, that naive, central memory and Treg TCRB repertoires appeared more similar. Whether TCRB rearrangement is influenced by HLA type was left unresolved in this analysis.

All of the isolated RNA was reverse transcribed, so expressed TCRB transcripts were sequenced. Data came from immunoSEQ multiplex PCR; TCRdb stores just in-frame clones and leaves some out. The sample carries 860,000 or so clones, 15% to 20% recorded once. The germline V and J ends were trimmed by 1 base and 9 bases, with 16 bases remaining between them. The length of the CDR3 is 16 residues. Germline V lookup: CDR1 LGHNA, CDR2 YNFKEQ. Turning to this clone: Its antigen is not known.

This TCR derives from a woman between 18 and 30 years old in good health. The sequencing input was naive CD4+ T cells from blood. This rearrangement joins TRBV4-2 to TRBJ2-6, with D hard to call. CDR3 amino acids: CASSQGNGQSGNVLTF. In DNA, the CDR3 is TGTGCCAGCAGCCAAGGAAACGGGCAGTCCGGCAACGTCCTGACTTTC.